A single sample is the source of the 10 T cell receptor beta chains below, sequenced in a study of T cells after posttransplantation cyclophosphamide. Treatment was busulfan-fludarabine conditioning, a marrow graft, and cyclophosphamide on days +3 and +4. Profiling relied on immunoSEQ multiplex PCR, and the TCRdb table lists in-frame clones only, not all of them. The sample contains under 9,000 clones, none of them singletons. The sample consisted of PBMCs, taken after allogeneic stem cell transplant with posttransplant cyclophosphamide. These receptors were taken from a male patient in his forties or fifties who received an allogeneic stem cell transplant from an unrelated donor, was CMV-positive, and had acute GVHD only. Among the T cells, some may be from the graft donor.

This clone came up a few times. This CDR3 reads CASSEAGGQLNYGYTF. DNA for the CDR3: TGTGCCAGCAGTGAAGCAGGGGGACAGCTAAACTATGGCTACACCTTC. The chain uses TRBV2 and TRBJ1-2; the match to TRBD1 covers 7 bases. Germline values: CDR1 SNHLY, CDR2 FYNNEI. There are 16 residues in the CDR3. V lost 0 bases, J lost 2 bases, and 6 bases stayed unmatched.

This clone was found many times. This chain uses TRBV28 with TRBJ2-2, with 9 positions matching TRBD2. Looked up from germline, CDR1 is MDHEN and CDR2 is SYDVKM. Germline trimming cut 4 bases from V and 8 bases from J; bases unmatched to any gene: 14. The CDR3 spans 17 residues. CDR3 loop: CASSSLRGGRVPGELFF. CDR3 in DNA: TGTGCCAGCAGTTCCCTAAGGGGCGGGAGGGTTCCGGGGGAGCTGTTTTTT.

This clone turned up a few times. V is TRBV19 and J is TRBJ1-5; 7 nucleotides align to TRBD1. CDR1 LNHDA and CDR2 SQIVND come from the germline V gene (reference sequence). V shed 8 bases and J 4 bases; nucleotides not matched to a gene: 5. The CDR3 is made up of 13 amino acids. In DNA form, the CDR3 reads TGTGCCAGTGCTGACAGGGAGAATCAGCCCCAGCATTTT. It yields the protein CASADRENQPQHF.

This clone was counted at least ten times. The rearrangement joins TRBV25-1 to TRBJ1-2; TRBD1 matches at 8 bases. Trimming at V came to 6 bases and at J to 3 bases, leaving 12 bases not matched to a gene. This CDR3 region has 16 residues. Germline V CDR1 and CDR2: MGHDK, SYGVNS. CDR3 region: CASSHPGQVQDYGYTF. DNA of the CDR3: TGTGCCAGCAGCCACCCGGGACAGGTTCAAGACTATGGCTACACCTTC.

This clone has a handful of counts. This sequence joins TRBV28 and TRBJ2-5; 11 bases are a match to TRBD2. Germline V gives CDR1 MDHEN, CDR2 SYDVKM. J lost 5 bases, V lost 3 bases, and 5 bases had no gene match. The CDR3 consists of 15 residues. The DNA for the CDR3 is TGTGCCAGCAGTTTGGTAGCGGGAGGGTTGGAGACCCAGTACTTC. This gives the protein CASSLVAGGLETQYF. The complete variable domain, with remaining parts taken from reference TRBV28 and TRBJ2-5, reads DVKVTQSSRYLVKRTGEKVFLECVQDMDHENMFWYRQDPGLGLRLIYFSYDVKMKEKGDIPEGYSVSREKKERFSLILESASTNQTSMYLCASSLVAGGLETQYFGPGTRLLVL.

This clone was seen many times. CDR3 region: CASSVEGGAVGYTF. The DNA of the CDR3 is TGTGCCAGCAGCGTAGAGGGGGGGGCGGTTGGCTACACCTTC. The chain is built from TRBV9 and TRBJ1-2, with D tentatively TRBD1 (6 bases). V lost 0 bases and J 7 bases, leaving 13 bases between the germline ends. Germline V gene data show CDR1 as SGDLS and CDR2 as YYNGEE. This CDR3 contains 14 residues.

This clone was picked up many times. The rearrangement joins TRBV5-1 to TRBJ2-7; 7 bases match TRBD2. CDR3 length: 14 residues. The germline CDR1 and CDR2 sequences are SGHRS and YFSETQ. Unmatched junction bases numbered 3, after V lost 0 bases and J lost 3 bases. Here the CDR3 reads CASSLVAGNYEQYF. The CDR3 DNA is TGCGCCAGCAGCTTGGTAGCGGGCAACTACGAGCAGTACTTC.

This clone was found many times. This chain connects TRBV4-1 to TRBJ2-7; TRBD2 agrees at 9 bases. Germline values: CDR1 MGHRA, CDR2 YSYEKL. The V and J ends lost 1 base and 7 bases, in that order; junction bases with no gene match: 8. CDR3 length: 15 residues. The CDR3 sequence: CASSQGPTSGREQYF. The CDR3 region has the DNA TGCGCCAGCAGCCAAGGACCGACTAGCGGACGGGAGCAGTACTTC.

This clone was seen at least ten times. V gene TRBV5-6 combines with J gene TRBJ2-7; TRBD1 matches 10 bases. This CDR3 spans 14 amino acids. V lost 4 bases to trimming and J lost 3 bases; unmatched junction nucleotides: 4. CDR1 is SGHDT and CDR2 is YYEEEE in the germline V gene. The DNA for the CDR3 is TGTGCCAGCAGCCCTGGACAGGGGGACTACGAGCAGTACTTC. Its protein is CASSPGQGDYEQYF.

CDR3 nucleotides: TGTGCCACCAGCAGAGATCGGGGGGCGATCGGAAACACCATATATTTT. It yields the protein CATSRDRGAIGNTIYF. The J gene is TRBJ1-3, the V gene TRBV15; D possibly corresponds to TRBD1 (6 bases). Germline CDR1 is LNHNV and CDR2 is YYDKDF (reference sequence). V lost 0 bases and J 4 bases, leaving 13 bases between the germline ends. This CDR3 has 16 amino acids. The complete variable domain, with remaining parts taken from reference TRBV15 and TRBJ1-3, reads DAMVIQNPRYQVTQFGKPVTLSCSQTLNHNVMYWYQQKSSQAPKLLFHYYDKDFNNEADTPDNFQSRRPNTSFCFLDIRSPGLGDTAMYLCATSRDRGAIGNTIYFGEGSWLTVV.